This T cell receptor (beta chain) is drawn from a study of breast tumors, draining lymph nodes, adjacent tissues. Axillary draining lymph nodes of breast cancer patients supplied the node samples. The study, taken as a whole, reports: Data fit most tumor T cells coming from lymph node, expanding in tumor. Tumor TCR diversity was below lymph nodes but above nontumor tissue. That most tumor T cells come from lymph nodes remained unproven.

TCRdb analysed the multiplex PCR reads with MiXCR anew, one entry per CDR3 protein. The table includes some 170,000 distinct CDR3 sequences, about 30% detected once. This clonotype was observed at least ten times. The antigen is unknown. V lost 0 bases to trimming and J lost 4 bases, with 7 bases between them. Germline CDR1 is SNHLY and CDR2 is FYNNEI. The CDR3 extends over 14 amino acids. The chain is built from TRBV2 and TRBJ1-3, with no clear D. Sequences were obtained from axillary lymph node tissue. The source of this sequence is a female donor with breast cancer. Some clones in this sample may be carry-over from other donors' samples. CDR3: CASSEAGWGNTIYF. For the CDR3, the DNA is TGTGCCAGCAGTGAAGCAGGGTGGGGAAACACCATATATTTT.